Listed below are T cell receptor beta chains from one sample, sequenced in a study of human T cells and chemical hapten exposure. TCRdb reprocessed the RACE reads via MiXCR and lists one record per CDR3 protein. The sample yields about 82,000 distinct CDR3 sequences, 9.5% to 12% seen once. Here the sequenced sample was whole blood, taken in connection with sensitization to the hapten diphenylcyclopropenone (DPC). These receptors were obtained from a woman aged 45 to 65 with alopecia areata. Some clones in this sample may be carry-over from other donors' samples. CDR3s include the opening cysteine and the closing phenylalanine or tryptophan. The order of the fields is V gene, D gene, clone size, J gene, CDR3 DNA, CDR3 protein. The D gene is left open where the match is weak. Only part of the rows carry a size: once, few, many, or a class if the clone is expanded.

TRBV19	TRBD1	many	TRBJ1-2	TGTGCCAGTAGTATGGGGACAGCCTATGGCTACACCTTC	CASSMGTAYGYTF
TRBV6-2/TRBV6-3	-	few	TRBJ2-7	TGTGCCAGCACCCGGGACCGTAGCGGTGCCACCTACGAGCAGTACTTC	CASTRDRSGATYEQYF
TRBV5-1	TRBD1	-	TRBJ1-2	TGCGCCAGCAGTCAAACAGGGGGCTATGGCTACACCTTC	CASSQTGGYGYTF
TRBV2	-	-	TRBJ1-4	TGTGCCAGCATCCGGGATCGGGCTAATGAAAAACTGTTTTTT	CASIRDRANEKLFF
TRBV20-1	-	many	TRBJ1-6	TGCAGTGCTTTTCAGTTGCAGGGAGGTTCACCCCTCCACTTT	CSAFQLQGGSPLHF
TRBV4-2	-	-	TRBJ2-7	TGTGCCAGCAGCCAAGTTGGGGCCGAGCAGTACTTC	CASSQVGAEQYF
TRBV24-1	-	many	TRBJ2-3	TGTGCCACCAGTTCCCCAGCGAAAGATACGCAGTATTTT	CATSSPAKDTQYF
TRBV2	TRBD1	-	TRBJ1-1	TGTGCCAGCAGGTGGACAGGGTTGGACACTGAAGCTTTCTTT	CASRWTGLDTEAFF
TRBV18	-	few	TRBJ2-7	TGTGCCAGCTCATCCGGGGTCACCTACGAGCAGTACTTC	CASSSGVTYEQYF
TRBV5-8	-	once	TRBJ2-7	TGTGCCAGCAGCTCGACAGGGACTTTCTCCTACGAGCAGTACTTC	CASSSTGTFSYEQYF
TRBV2	TRBD1	few	TRBJ2-2	TGTGCCAGCAGTAGGACAGGGTTGACCGGGGAGCTGTTTTTT	CASSRTGLTGELFF
TRBV6-6	TRBD1	-	TRBJ1-2	TGTGCCAGCAGACGGGACAGGGCAATCTATGGCTACACCTTC	CASRRDRAIYGYTF
TRBV9	-	-	TRBJ1-1	TGTGCCAGCAGTCTACAGCCCGGGTTCCCCTCTGAAGCTTTCTTT	CASSLQPGFPSEAFF
TRBV6-2/TRBV6-3	TRBD1	-	TRBJ1-1	TGTGCCAGCAGCCCCCTCGGGACAGCCAGATCATTCCACGGAGGCACTGAAGCTTTCTTT	CASSPLGTARSFHGGTEAFF
TRBV7-6	-	-	TRBJ1-2	TGTGCCAGCAGCTTTCCTCCCTTTTATGGCTACACCTTC	CASSFPPFYGYTF
TRBV5-4	TRBD1	many	TRBJ1-1	TGTGCCAGCAGCTCGACCCTAGGGACAGCCATGAACACTGAAGCTTTCTTT	CASSSTLGTAMNTEAFF
TRBV28	TRBD2	many	TRBJ2-2	TGTGCCAGCAGGATGACTAGCGAGATAACCGGGGAGCTGTTTTTT	CASRMTSEITGELFF
TRBV27	-	few	TRBJ2-3	TGTGCCAGCAGTTTATCCCTAGCGCGCACAGATACGCAGTATTTT	CASSLSLARTDTQYF
TRBV2	-	few	TRBJ2-2	TGTGCCAGCAGTGAGGCACGAACGGGAGGGGAGCTGTTTTTT	CASSEARTGGELFF
TRBV7-2	TRBD1	many	TRBJ2-3	TGTGCCAGCAGCCATGGGGACAGCCTTAGCACAGATACGCAGTATTTT	CASSHGDSLSTDTQYF
TRBV7-9	-	many	TRBJ1-1	TGTGCCAGCAGCCCGGACAGTAACACTGAAGCTTTCTTT	CASSPDSNTEAFF
TRBV6-2/TRBV6-3	-	few	TRBJ1-1	TGTGCCAGCGGATACACTGAAGCTTTCTTT	CASGYTEAFF
TRBV4-3	TRBD2	few	TRBJ2-7	TGCGCCAGCAGCACCTCCGGACTAGCGGGGGTTCACGAGCAGTACTTC	CASSTSGLAGVHEQYF
TRBV7-2	-	few	TRBJ1-1	TGTGCCAGCAGCTTAGCGACGAACACTGAAGCTTTCTTT	CASSLATNTEAFF
TRBV20-1	-	-	TRBJ2-6	TGCAGTGCTAGAGAACAGGGAGGCTTTGGGGCCAACGTCCTGACTTTC	CSAREQGGFGANVLTF
TRBV6-1	TRBD2	medium-sized	TRBJ2-5	TGTGCCAGCAGTGGACTAGCGGGCCAAGAGACCCAGTACTTC	CASSGLAGQETQYF
TRBV2	TRBD1	-	TRBJ2-5	TGTGCCAGCAGCTCGGGACAGGGAGAAGAGACCCAGTACTTC	CASSSGQGEETQYF
TRBV18	-	-	TRBJ2-7	TGTGCCAGCTCACGCGTGGGCGCCCAAGGGGACGAGCAGTACTTC	CASSRVGAQGDEQYF
TRBV7-9	-	-	TRBJ1-6	TGTGCCAGCAGCACCACGGGACAAGAAAATTCACCCCTCCACTTT	CASSTTGQENSPLHF
TRBV5-4	-	-	TRBJ2-3	TGTGCCAGCAGCTTGAGTTTTGCGAGGGGAGATACGCAGTATTTT	CASSLSFARGDTQYF
TRBV29-1	-	once	TRBJ2-3	TGCAGCGTTGAAAATTGGGAAAACACAGATACGCAGTATTTT	CSVENWENTDTQYF
TRBV29-1	TRBD1	few	TRBJ1-1	TGCAGCTCACGGACAGGGGGGATGAACACTGAAGCTTTCTTT	CSSRTGGMNTEAFF
TRBV19	-	-	TRBJ1-4	TGTGCCAGTAGTACGAAACGGGTCAATGAAAAACTGTTTTTT	CASSTKRVNEKLFF